Sequencing of this T cell receptor beta chain was carried out in a study of shared clonotypes between healthy human individuals. Study context: A few men and two women, aged 18 to 49, were donors.

Looked up from germline, CDR1 is SGHNT and CDR2 is YYREEE (reference sequence). This CDR3 is 15 amino acids long. Sequencing was performed with immunoSEQ multiplex PCR; in TCRdb, only in-frame clones are kept and a portion is missing. The sample holds 2 million to 2.5 million clones; 85% to 95% are singletons and the top ten take 0.37%. Concerning this clone itself: At one of its ends the junction is not consistent with the germline gene, which may arise from a read error.

The chain links TRBV5-4 to TRBJ2-5; 16 bases map to TRBD2. The TCR comes from a man aged 18 to 30 in good health. Some clones in this sample may be carry-over from other donors' samples. Sequencing input: naive CD4+ T cells from PBMCs. Sample subset: CD45RA+ positively selected. The CDR3 DNA sequence: TGTGCCAGCAGCTCCGGGACTAGCGGGAGGGATACCATGGACTTC. This encodes CASSSGTSGRDTMDF.